This TCR beta chain is drawn from a study of Ad26.COV2.S vaccination and SARS-CoV-2 variants. Study-wide background: It was the COV1001 Ad26.COV2.S trial arm that included the donor.

Study-level findings and limits: It was found that vaccine and placebo recipients had similar non-spike TCR breadth.

Only in-frame clones appear in the TCRdb table, and some are missing; sequencing was by immunoSEQ multiplex PCR. Of about 370,000 clones listed, about 88% are singletons. This clone is a singleton in its sample. Its specificity is unknown. The J segment lost 4 bases and the V segment lost 4 bases, leaving 10 bases of the junction unmatched. The CDR3 is 16 amino acids. Germline V lookup: CDR1 LGHDT, CDR2 YNNKEL (reference sequence). The treatment here: about 20 received Ad26.COV2.S at low or high dose, single or two shots; about 5 received placebo; per-sample allocation not given. Samples came from day 63 after the first vaccine or placebo injection.

The sequence was obtained from a person between 18 and 60 years old who received the Ad26.COV2.S COVID-19 vaccine or a placebo. The material was peripheral blood, obtained in a trial of Ad26.COV2.S vaccine versus placebo. The J gene is TRBJ2-1, the V gene TRBV3-1 (or the pseudogene TRBV3-2), with 7 bases fitting TRBD2. The CDR3 coding sequence is TGTGCCAGCAGCCGGGGGGGGGACTACCCGTACAATGAGCAGTTCTTC. It is translated as CASSRGGDYPYNEQFF.